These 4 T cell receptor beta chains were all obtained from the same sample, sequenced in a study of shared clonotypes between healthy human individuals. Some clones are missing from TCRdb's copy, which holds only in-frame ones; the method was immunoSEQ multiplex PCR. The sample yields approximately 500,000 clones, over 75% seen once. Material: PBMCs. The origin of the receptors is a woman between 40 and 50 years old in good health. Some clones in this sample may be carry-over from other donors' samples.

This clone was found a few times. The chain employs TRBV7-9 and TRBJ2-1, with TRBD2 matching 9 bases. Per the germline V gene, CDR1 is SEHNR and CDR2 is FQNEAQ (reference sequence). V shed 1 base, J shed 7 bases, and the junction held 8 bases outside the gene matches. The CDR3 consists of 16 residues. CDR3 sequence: CASSLVFLAGRNEQFF. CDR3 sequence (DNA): TGTGCCAGCAGCTTAGTATTCCTAGCGGGAAGGAATGAGCAGTTCTTC.

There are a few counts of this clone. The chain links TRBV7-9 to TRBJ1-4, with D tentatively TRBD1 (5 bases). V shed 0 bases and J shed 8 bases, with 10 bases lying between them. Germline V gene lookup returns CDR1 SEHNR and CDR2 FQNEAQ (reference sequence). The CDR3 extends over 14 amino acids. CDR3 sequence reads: CASSLAGTGEKLFF. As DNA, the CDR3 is TGTGCCAGCAGCTTAGCGGGGACGGGCGAAAAACTGTTTTTT. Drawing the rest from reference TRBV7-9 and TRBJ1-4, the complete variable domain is DTGVSQNPRHKITKRGQNVTFRCDPISEHNRLYWYRQTLGQGPEFLTYFQNEAQLEKSRLLSDRFSAERPKGSFSTLEIQRTEQGDSAMYLCASSLAGTGEKLFFGSGTQLSVL.

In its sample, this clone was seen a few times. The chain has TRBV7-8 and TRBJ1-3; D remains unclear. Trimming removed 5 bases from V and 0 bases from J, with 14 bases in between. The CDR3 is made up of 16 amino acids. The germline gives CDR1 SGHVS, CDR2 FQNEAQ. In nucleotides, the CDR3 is TGTGCCAGCAGCCCCCAGCGGGCGAGCTCTGGAAACACCATATATTTT. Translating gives CASSPQRASSGNTIYF. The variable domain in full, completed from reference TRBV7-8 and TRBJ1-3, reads GAGVSQSPRYKVAKRGQDVALRCDPISGHVSLFWYQQALGQGPEFLTYFQNEAQLDKSGLPSDRFFAERPEGSVSTLKIQRTQQEDSAVYLCASSPQRASSGNTIYFGEGSWLTVV.

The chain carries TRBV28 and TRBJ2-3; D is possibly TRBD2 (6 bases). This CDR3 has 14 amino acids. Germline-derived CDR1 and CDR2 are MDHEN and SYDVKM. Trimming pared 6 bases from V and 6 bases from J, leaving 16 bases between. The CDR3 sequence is CASRSPEGRDTQYF. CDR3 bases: TGTGCCAGCAGGTCCCCGGAAGGGAGGGATACGCAGTATTTT.